This T cell receptor beta chain was retrieved from a study of T cell repertoires in cytomegalovirus infection (dated by TCRdb to the late 2010s). Some background on the complete study: The peptide stimulations were aimed at well-studied HLA-B-restricted epitopes as well as recently identified HLA-C-restricted CMV epitopes, whose presentation resists viral immunomodulation. Donor HLA type was relevant to the analysis, because carriage of CMV infection together with the matching HLA type was indicated by public TCR beta signatures.

The research as a whole found: The ex vivo response was dominated by HLA-C-restricted CMV-specific TCR beta clonotypes, which also provided the single most frequent clonotype in two of eight donors. Carriers of CMV infection plus the relevant HLA type were discriminated by the cumulative frequency of public TCR beta family members in the study cohort and in an independent approximately 340-donor cohort.

For this clonotype: No cognate antigen has been identified for it. It has no much larger one-base neighbor in the sample; base qualities were not kept.

The sample's treatment or condition label, decoded: in vitro stimulation with specific CMV peptide epitopes to enrich CMV-specific T cells. V sheds 5 bases and J sheds 0 bases, leaving 8 bases between their ends. The germline V gene encodes CDR1 MNHNS and CDR2 SASEGT. The CDR3 runs 14 amino acids, cysteine and phenylalanine included. The DNA shown is the 42-base CDR3, in frame from base 1. For sequencing, an Illumina HiSeq 1500 was employed. TCRdb reanalyzed the raw reads on its own, using fastp at Q25 for trimming and MiXCR for clone calling, and kept in-frame beta chains. Rows are unified per CDR3 protein, each entry keeping the most common DNA and genes. The sample profile shows a few hundred thousand distinct CDR3 sequences; approximately 40% of them were found once. The top ten clonotypes cover more than 40% of the sample.

The clonotype comes from a human donor in good health (CMV status not recorded). Some clones in this sample may be carry-over from other donors' samples. The chain was built from TRBV6-1 and TRBJ1-5; no D gene is confidently identified. Sequences were derived from cultured PBMCs, sampled from culture after CMV antigen stimulation. The CDR3 protein is CASSYVYSNQPQHF. The bases read TGTGCCAGCAGTTACGTTTATAGCAATCAGCCCCAGCATTTT.